What follows are 24 T cell receptor beta chains derived from one specimen sequenced in a study of OX40 agonist ivuxolimab in advanced cancers. The assay was immunoSEQ multiplex PCR, and TCRdb's table has in-frame clones only and misses some. The sample consists of about 58,000 clones, approximately 80% of them appearing once. Here the sequenced sample was CD4+ or CD8+ T cells sorted from blood, taken in a trial of the OX40 agonist ivuxolimab. These TCRs come from an adult with an advanced solid tumor such as melanoma, head and neck, liver or kidney cancer.

The V and J genes are TRBV5-1 and TRBJ2-5; 10 positions agree with TRBD2. The ends lost 5 bases at V and 2 bases at J; junction bases unmatched: 9. The germline CDR1 and CDR2 sequences are SGHRS and YFSETQ. This CDR3 spans 16 amino acids. Written as DNA, the CDR3 is TGCGCCAGCAGAGGTATAGCGGGGGGATCTCAAGAGACCCAGTACTTC. Its protein product is CASRGIAGGSQETQYF.

This chain joins TRBV28 and TRBJ1-2; the match to TRBD1 covers 9 bases. CDR3 length: 16 residues. V shed 6 bases and J 3 bases; nucleotides not matched to a gene: 11. The germline gives CDR1 MDHEN, CDR2 SYDVKM. CDR3 loop: CASRNQGQGPYYGYTF. The CDR3 DNA sequence: TGTGCCAGCAGGAACCAGGGACAGGGCCCCTACTATGGCTACACCTTC.

The CDR3 DNA is TGCGCCAGCAGCTTCGGGACAGTATTCCCCGCTGGGAATTCACCCCTCCACTTT. This codes for CASSFGTVFPAGNSPLHF. V is TRBV5-1 and J is TRBJ1-6; 7 bases align to TRBD1. V lost 2 bases, J lost 7 bases, and 15 bases stayed unmatched. Per germline, CDR1 SGHRS and CDR2 YFSETQ. The CDR3 covers 18 residues.

The V and J genes are TRBV9 and TRBJ2-3; D gene uncertain. V was clipped by 2 bases and J by 1 base, with 8 bases between them. The CDR3 consists of 14 residues. CDR1 is SGDLS, CDR2 YYNGEE, per germline. This CDR3 is CASSVAWGTDTQYF. For the CDR3, the DNA is TGTGCCAGCAGCGTGGCTTGGGGCACAGATACGCAGTATTTT.

The CDR3 region has the DNA TGTGCCAGCAGCTCAAGGACTAGCGGGGGCCGAGGAGAGACCCAGTACTTC. Amino acids: CASSSRTSGGRGETQYF. The chain has TRBV11-2 and TRBJ2-5, with 13 bases matching TRBD2. Trimming at V came to 4 bases and at J to 4 bases, leaving 9 bases not matched to a gene. CDR1 and CDR2 from the germline V gene are SGHAT and FQNNGV. This CDR3 is built from 17 residues. The full variable domain, rest sourced from reference TRBV11-2 and TRBJ2-5, is EAGVAQSPRYKIIEKRQSVAFWCNPISGHATLYWYQQILGQGPKLLIQFQNNGVVDDSQLPKDRFSAERLKGVDSTLKIQPAKLEDSAVYLCASSSRTSGGRGETQYFGPGTRLLVL.

The V gene is TRBV7-8, the J gene TRBJ2-1; TRBD1 matches 7 bases. J gave up 5 bases and V 4 bases, and 5 bases lay outside the gene matches. Germline CDR1 is SGHVS and CDR2 is FQNEAQ. This CDR3 comprises 14 residues. CDR3 amino acids: CASSYYQGDNEQFF. The CDR3 DNA sequence: TGTGCCAGCAGCTATTACCAGGGGGACAATGAGCAGTTCTTC.

V gene TRBV27 combines with J gene TRBJ1-4; 9 nucleotides agree with TRBD1. Germline loops: CDR1 MNHEY, CDR2 SMNVEV (reference sequence). The CDR3 has 15 residues. With 3 bases clipped from V and 4 bases from J, the junction kept 3 bases outside the gene matches. CDR3 region: CASSFRDRDNEKLFF. The CDR3 nucleotides read TGTGCCAGCAGTTTTCGGGACAGGGATAATGAAAAACTGTTTTTT.

The chain joins TRBV7-8 to TRBJ2-7; D is perhaps TRBD1 (5 bases). V lost 1 base, J lost 2 bases, and 9 bases lay in between. CDR1 SGHVS and CDR2 FQNEAQ come from the germline V gene. CDR3 length: 14 amino acids. The CDR3 DNA is TGTGCCAGCAGCTTAGTATCACAGGCCTACGAGCAGTACTTC. This translates into CASSLVSQAYEQYF.

V gene TRBV20-1 combines with J gene TRBJ2-5; D is unclear. The CDR3 is 11 amino acids. CDR1 DFQATT and CDR2 SNEGSKA come from the germline V gene (reference sequence). Between the trimmed V and J ends, which lost 6 bases and 2 bases, there was a span of 7 bases. The CDR3 nucleotides read TGCAGTGCAAGGCCTCAAGAGACCCAGTACTTC. Amino acid sequence: CSARPQETQYF.

V usage is TRBV6-1 and J usage is TRBJ2-5; D unclear. Gene TRBJ2-7 matches the end of the DNA better, so the J call may be wrong. This CDR3 is built from 10 residues. Per the germline V gene, CDR1 is MNHNS and CDR2 is SASEGT. In DNA, the CDR3 is TGTGCCAGCAGTGACTACGAGCAGTACTTC. It codes for CASSDYEQYF.

The chain links TRBV19 to TRBJ1-5; tentative D call: TRBD1 (5 bases). V was cut by 6 bases and J by 3 bases, with 15 bases left in between. Germline loops: CDR1 LNHDA, CDR2 SQIVND (reference sequence). The CDR3 consists of 15 residues. The CDR3 protein is CASSSGGVFNQPQHF. CDR3 DNA sequence: TGTGCCAGTAGCTCAGGAGGGGTGTTCAATCAGCCCCAGCATTTT.

The chain recombines TRBV18 with TRBJ1-1; the D gene is possibly TRBD1 (5 bases). The V end was cut by 5 bases, the J end by 6 bases, with 10 bases between. CDR1 and CDR2 (germline): KGHSH, LQKENI. The CDR3 consists of 12 residues. The CDR3 protein is CASSIQESEAFF. The DNA for the CDR3 is TGTGCCAGCTCAATACAGGAATCTGAAGCTTTCTTT.

The V gene is TRBV28, the J gene TRBJ1-5; D call uncertain. Germline V gene sequence: CDR1 MDHEN, CDR2 SYDVKM. Trimming took off 1 base at V and 0 bases at J, with 10 bases between the two ends. There are 16 residues in the CDR3. In DNA form, the CDR3 reads TGTGCCAGCAGTTTATCGGGAGTAAATAGCAATCAGCCCCAGCATTTT. Protein: CASSLSGVNSNQPQHF.

The chain has TRBV11-3 and TRBJ2-5; D perhaps matches TRBD2 (6 bases). The CDR3 totals 14 residues. The germline gives CDR1 SGHNT, CDR2 YENEEA. Trimming cost V 3 bases and J 4 bases, with 12 bases left between them. The CDR3 loop reads CASSLGLGGETQYF. As DNA, the CDR3 is TGTGCCAGCAGCTTGGGGTTGGGGGGAGAGACCCAGTACTTC.

The rearrangement uses TRBV6-5 and TRBJ2-5; TRBD2 agrees at 12 bases. The CDR3 runs to 14 residues. Germline CDR1 is MNHEY and CDR2 is SVGAGI. Losses at the gene ends were 6 bases for V and 5 bases for J; bases not matched to a gene: 4. The CDR3 nucleotides read TGTGCCAGCAGAGCCGGACTAGCGGGGGAGACCCAGTACTTC. The encoded protein is CASRAGLAGETQYF.

The chain carries TRBV5-6 and TRBJ1-2, with a possible D match to TRBD1 (6 bases). CDR1 is SGHDT and CDR2 is YYEEEE in the germline V gene. V lost 4 bases to trimming and J lost 7 bases, with 14 bases between them. The CDR3 loop spans 13 amino acids. The CDR3 here is CASSITGFGGYTF. As DNA, the CDR3 is TGTGCCAGCAGCATTACAGGGTTTGGTGGCTACACCTTC.

The chain uses TRBV11-2 and TRBJ2-5; 7 bases fit TRBD1. CDR3 length equals 15 residues. Germline V gene lookup returns CDR1 SGHAT and CDR2 FQNNGV. With 0 bases clipped from V and 2 bases from J, the junction kept 3 bases outside the gene matches. CDR3: CASSLERGQQETQYF. The DNA for the CDR3 is TGTGCCAGCAGCTTAGAAAGGGGACAGCAAGAGACCCAGTACTTC.

The chain has TRBV7-9 and TRBJ2-3, with a tentative D call TRBD2 (5 bases). This CDR3 has 15 residues. Trimming took 5 bases from V and 4 from J, leaving 16 bases between them. Per the germline V gene, CDR1 is SEHNR and CDR2 is FQNEAQ (reference sequence). For the CDR3, the DNA is TGTGCCAGCAGCCCTAAGAGGAGGACGGCAGATACGCAGTATTTT. Residues: CASSPKRRTADTQYF.

The chain uses TRBV5-1 and TRBJ1-4; TRBD1 is a possible D gene (6 bases). In germline, CDR1 is SGHRS, CDR2 YFSETQ. V was cut by 4 bases and J by 6 bases, with 16 bases left in between. This CDR3 spans 15 amino acids. As DNA, the CDR3 is TGCGCCAGCAGCCCCCGAGGGGGGACGGATGAAAAACTGTTTTTT. Translated, it gives CASSPRGGTDEKLFF.

Regarding this clone: Compared with germline, one end of the junction differs, possibly owing to a read error. CDR3: CVSSFDLTGPYGYTF. The CDR3 nucleotides read TGTGTCAGCAGCTTCGATCTGACAGGGCCTTATGGCTACACCTTC. The chain combines TRBV5-6 with TRBJ1-2; 7 bases are shared with TRBD1. Germline V CDR1 and CDR2: SGHDT, YYEEEE. This CDR3 has 15 amino acids.

The genes are TRBV21-1 and TRBJ1-5. TRBV21-1 corresponds to a pseudogene. The CDR3 contains 15 residues. CDR3 sequence reads: CASSKAVRGRQPQHF. The CDR3 nucleotides read TGTGCCAGCAGCAAAGCAGTGCGGGGGAGACAGCCCCAGCATTTT.

The CDR3 sequence is CASRPTGSGYTF. CDR3 sequence (DNA): TGTGCCAGCAGACCCACAGGGTCGGGCTACACCTTC. The J gene is TRBJ1-2, the V gene TRBV6-5; D possibly corresponds to TRBD1 (6 bases). Germline V lookup: CDR1 MNHEY, CDR2 SVGAGI. V lost 6 bases and J lost 8, with 13 bases in between. The CDR3 loop spans 12 amino acids.

The chain has TRBV7-9 and TRBJ2-2, with 9 bases identical to TRBD2. The length of the CDR3 is 18 residues. CDR1 and CDR2 from the germline V gene are SEHNR and FQNEAQ (reference sequence). Germline trimming cut 5 bases from V and 2 bases from J; bases unmatched to any gene: 12. CDR3 in DNA: TGTGCCAGCAGCAAGGGGATAGCGGGGGTCCTAAACACCGGGGAGCTGTTTTTT. Its translation: CASSKGIAGVLNTGELFF.

This chain uses TRBV6-1 with TRBJ1-6; 7 nucleotides agree with TRBD1. The CDR3 totals 19 residues. From germline, CDR1 is MNHNS and CDR2 SASEGT. V lost 0 bases, J lost 5 bases, and 13 bases stayed unmatched. CDR3 DNA: TGTGCCAGCAGTGAAGCGCCGGCGACAGGGCGAACCAATAATTCACCCCTCCACTTT. It is translated as CASSEAPATGRTNNSPLHF.